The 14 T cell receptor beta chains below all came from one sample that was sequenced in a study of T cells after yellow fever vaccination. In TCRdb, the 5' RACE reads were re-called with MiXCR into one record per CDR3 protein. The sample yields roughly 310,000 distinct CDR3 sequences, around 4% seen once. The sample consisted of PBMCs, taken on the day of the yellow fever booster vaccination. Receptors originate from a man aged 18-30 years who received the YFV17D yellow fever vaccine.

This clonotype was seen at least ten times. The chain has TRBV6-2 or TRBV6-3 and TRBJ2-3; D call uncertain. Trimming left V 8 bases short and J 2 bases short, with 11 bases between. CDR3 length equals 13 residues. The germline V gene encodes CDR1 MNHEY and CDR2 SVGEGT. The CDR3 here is CASRRKSTDTQYF. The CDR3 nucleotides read TGTGCCAGCCGAAGAAAATCCACAGATACGCAGTATTTT.

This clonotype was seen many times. CDR3 in DNA: TGCGCCAGCAGAATGGAGCTCAGCACCGGGGAGCTGTTTTTT. Its translation is CASRMELSTGELFF. This chain joins TRBV5-1 and TRBJ2-2; D remains ambiguous. Trimming removed 5 bases from V and 4 bases from J, with 12 bases in between. Per the germline V gene, CDR1 is SGHRS and CDR2 is YFSETQ. This CDR3 has 14 residues.

The DNA of the CDR3 is TGCGCCAGCAGCTTTCGATCCGGGGGCATCTACGAGCAGTACTTC. Its protein product is CASSFRSGGIYEQYF. The chain recombines TRBV5-1 with TRBJ2-7, with D perhaps matching TRBD1 or TRBD2 (6 bases each). CDR1 and CDR2 (germline): SGHRS, YFSETQ. This CDR3 has 15 amino acids. V dropped 2 bases and J dropped 3 bases, with 15 bases sitting between them.

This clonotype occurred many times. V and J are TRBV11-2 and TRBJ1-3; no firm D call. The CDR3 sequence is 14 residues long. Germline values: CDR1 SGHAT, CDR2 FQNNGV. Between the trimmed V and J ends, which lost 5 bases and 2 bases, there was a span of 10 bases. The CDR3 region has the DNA TGTGCCAGCAGCCTCGTAGGTACTGGAAACACCATATATTTT. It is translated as CASSLVGTGNTIYF. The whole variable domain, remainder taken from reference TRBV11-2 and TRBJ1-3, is EAGVAQSPRYKIIEKRQSVAFWCNPISGHATLYWYQQILGQGPKLLIQFQNNGVVDDSQLPKDRFSAERLKGVDSTLKIQPAKLEDSAVYLCASSLVGTGNTIYFGEGSWLTVV.

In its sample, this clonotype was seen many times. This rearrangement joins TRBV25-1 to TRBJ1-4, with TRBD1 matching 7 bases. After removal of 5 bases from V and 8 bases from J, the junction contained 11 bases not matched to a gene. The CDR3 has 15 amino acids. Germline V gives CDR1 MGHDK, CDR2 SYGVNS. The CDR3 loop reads CASSSTGAPREKLFF. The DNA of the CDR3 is TGTGCCAGCAGTTCCACAGGGGCACCGAGGGAAAAACTGTTTTTT.

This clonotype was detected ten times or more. The chain's CDR3 is CASSHGQGTGELFF. CDR3 nucleotides: TGCGCCAGCAGCCATGGACAGGGCACCGGGGAGCTGTTTTTT. V is TRBV4-3 and J is TRBJ2-2; 8 nucleotides agree with TRBD1. The germline gives CDR1 LGHNA, CDR2 YSLEER. Trimming cost V 3 bases and J 4 bases; bases outside gene matches: 1. The CDR3 extends over 14 amino acids.

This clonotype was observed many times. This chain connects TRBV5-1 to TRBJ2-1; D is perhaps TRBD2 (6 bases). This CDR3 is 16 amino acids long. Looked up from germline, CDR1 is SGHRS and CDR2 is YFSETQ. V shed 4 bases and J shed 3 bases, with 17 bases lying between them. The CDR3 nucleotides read TGCGCCAGCAGCCCCCCGGGGGTCGCGGACTACAATGAGCAGTTCTTC. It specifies CASSPPGVADYNEQFF.

CDR3: CSVEREAGNEQFF. The CDR3 nucleotides are TGCAGCGTTGAGAGAGAAGCCGGCAATGAGCAGTTCTTC. The chain links TRBV29-1 to TRBJ2-1; D not certain. CDR1 is SQVTM, CDR2 ANQGSEA, per germline. The CDR3 is made up of 13 amino acids. V lost 3 bases and J 6 bases, leaving 12 bases between the germline ends.

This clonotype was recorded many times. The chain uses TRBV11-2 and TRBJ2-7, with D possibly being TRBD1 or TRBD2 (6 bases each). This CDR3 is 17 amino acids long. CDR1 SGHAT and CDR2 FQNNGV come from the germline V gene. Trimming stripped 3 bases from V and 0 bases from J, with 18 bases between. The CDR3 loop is CASSFVGGGGGSYEQYF. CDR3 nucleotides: TGTGCCAGCAGCTTCGTAGGGGGTGGAGGGGGCTCCTACGAGCAGTACTTC.

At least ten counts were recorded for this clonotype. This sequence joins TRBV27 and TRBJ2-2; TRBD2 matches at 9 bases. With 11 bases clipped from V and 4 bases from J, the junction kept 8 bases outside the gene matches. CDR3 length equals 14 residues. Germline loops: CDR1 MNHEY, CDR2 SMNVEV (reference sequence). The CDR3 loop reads CAPGCGRGTGELFF. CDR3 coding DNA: TGTGCCCCCGGGTGCGGGAGGGGCACCGGGGAGCTGTTTTTT.

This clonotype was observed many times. Here the CDR3 reads CASGGARTGELFF. CDR3 sequence (DNA): TGTGCCAGCGGGGGGGCTCGAACCGGGGAGCTGTTTTTT. The V call is TRBV6-2 or TRBV6-3, the J call TRBJ2-2, with D tentatively TRBD2 (7 bases). Trimming shortened V by 8 bases and J by 5 bases, and 12 bases separated the two germline ends. Germline assignment: CDR1 MNHEY and CDR2 SVGEGT. This CDR3 is 13 amino acids long.

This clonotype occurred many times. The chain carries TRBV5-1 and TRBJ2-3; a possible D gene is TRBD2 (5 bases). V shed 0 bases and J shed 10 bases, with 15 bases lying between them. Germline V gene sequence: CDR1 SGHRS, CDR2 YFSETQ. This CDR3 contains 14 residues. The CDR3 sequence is CASSLADSSDAQYF. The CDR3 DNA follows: TGCGCCAGCAGCTTGGCGGACTCCTCCGATGCGCAGTATTTT.

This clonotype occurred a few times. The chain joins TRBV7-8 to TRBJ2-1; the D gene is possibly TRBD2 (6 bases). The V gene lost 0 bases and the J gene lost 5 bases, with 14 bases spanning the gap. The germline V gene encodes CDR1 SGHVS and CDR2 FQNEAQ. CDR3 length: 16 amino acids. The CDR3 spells CASSLAAGLYHNEQFF. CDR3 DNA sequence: TGTGCCAGCAGCTTAGCCGCGGGACTGTACCACAATGAGCAGTTCTTC.

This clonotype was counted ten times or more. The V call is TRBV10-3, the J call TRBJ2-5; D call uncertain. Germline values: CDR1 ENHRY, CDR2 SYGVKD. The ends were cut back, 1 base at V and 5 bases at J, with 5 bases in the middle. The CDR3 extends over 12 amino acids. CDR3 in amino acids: CAISEYRETQYF. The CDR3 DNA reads TGTGCCATCAGTGAGTACCGCGAGACCCAGTACTTC.